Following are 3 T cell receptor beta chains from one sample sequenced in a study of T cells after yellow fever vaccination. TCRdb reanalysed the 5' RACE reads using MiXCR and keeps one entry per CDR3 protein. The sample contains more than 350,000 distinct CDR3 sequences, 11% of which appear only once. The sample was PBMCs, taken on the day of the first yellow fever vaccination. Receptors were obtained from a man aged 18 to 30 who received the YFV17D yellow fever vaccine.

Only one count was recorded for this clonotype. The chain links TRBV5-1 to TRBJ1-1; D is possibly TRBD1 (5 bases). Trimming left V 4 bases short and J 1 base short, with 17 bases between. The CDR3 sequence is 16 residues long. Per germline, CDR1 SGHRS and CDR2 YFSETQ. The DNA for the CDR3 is TGCGCCAGCAGCCGAGGCGGGGCCCCAGGGAACACTGAAGCTTTCTTT. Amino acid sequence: CASSRGGAPGNTEAFF. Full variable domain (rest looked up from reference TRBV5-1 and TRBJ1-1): KAGVTQTPRYLIKTRGQQVTLSCSPISGHRSVSWYQQTPGQGLQFLFEYFSETQRNKGNFPGRFSGRQFSNSRSEMNVSTLELGDSALYLCASSRGGAPGNTEAFFGQGTRLTVV.

The CDR3 DNA follows: TGTGCCAGCAGATCCTCTGGACAGGGAAGTATAGATACGCAGTATTTT. Translation: CASRSSGQGSIDTQYF. The V call is TRBV6-2 or TRBV6-3, the J call TRBJ2-3, with 8 bases fitting TRBD1. Germline CDR1 reads MNHEY; CDR2 reads SVGEGT. The CDR3 has 16 amino acids. The V gene end was trimmed by 6 bases and the J gene end by 5 bases; junction bases not matched to a gene: 13.

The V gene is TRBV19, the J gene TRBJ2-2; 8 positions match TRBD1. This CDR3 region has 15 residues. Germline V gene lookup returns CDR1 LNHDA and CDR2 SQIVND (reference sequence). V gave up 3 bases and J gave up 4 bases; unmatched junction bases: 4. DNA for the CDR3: TGTGCCAGTAGTATGGGACAGGATCGCACCGGGGAGCTGTTTTTT. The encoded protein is CASSMGQDRTGELFF.